Listed below are T cell receptor beta chains from one sample, sequenced in a study of response to subunit inactivated influenza vaccine. TCRdb ran MiXCR on the RT-PCR reads and lists one entry per CDR3 protein. The data show 860,000 or so distinct CDR3 sequences, over 20% seen once. The sequencing here drew on PBMCs from blood, taken approximately 5 days after vaccination. The receptors derive from a man aged 45-65 years who received an inactivated influenza vaccine. The CDR3 runs from the conserved cysteine through the conserved F or W. Fields, in order: V gene, clone size, D gene, J gene, CDR3 protein, CDR3 DNA. A D gene is named only where the DNA matches it firmly. Size is stated for part of the rows, as once, few or many counts, or as a class when the clone is expanded.

TRBV12-3/TRBV12-4	few	.	TRBJ1-2	CASSPRPKYGYTF	TGTGCCAGCAGTCCCCGGCCGAAATATGGCTACACCTTC
TRBV7-2	many	TRBD1	TRBJ1-3	CASSSRTGAGNTIYF	TGTGCCAGCAGCTCCAGGACAGGGGCTGGAAACACCATATATTTT
TRBV2	.	TRBD1	TRBJ1-6	CARRGQINSPLHF	TGTGCCAGGAGGGGACAGATTAATTCACCCCTCCACTTT
TRBV20-1	.	.	TRBJ1-2	CSARAGHHMIGYTF	TGCAGTGCTAGGGCGGGACACCACATGATAGGCTACACCTTC
TRBV7-8	.	TRBD1	TRBJ2-7	CASGTGAIYEQYF	TGTGCCAGTGGGACAGGGGCCATCTACGAGCAGTACTTC
TRBV20-1	few	TRBD2	TRBJ2-3	CSAPLAGDTDTQYF	TGCAGTGCCCCCCTAGCGGGAGACACAGATACGCAGTATTTT
TRBV6-1	few	TRBD1	TRBJ1-6	CASKLVGDSYNSPLHF	TGTGCCAGTAAATTGGTGGGGGACAGCTATAATTCACCCCTCCACTTT
TRBV24-1	few	TRBD2	TRBJ2-1	CATSDQLAGGPGEQFF	TGTGCCACCAGTGATCAACTAGCGGGAGGGCCAGGAGAGCAGTTCTTC
TRBV29-1	.	TRBD2	TRBJ2-3	CSVAGGPTTDTQYF	TGCAGCGTTGCGGGAGGGCCTACGACAGATACGCAGTATTTT
TRBV6-1	.	.	TRBJ1-3	CASSAAGTPFAGNTIYF	TGTGCCAGCAGTGCGGCAGGGACGCCTTTCGCTGGAAACACCATATATTTT
TRBV6-4	.	TRBD2	TRBJ2-3	CASSRDAGAVDTQYF	TGTGCCAGCAGCCGGGACGCGGGAGCGGTAGATACGCAGTATTTT
TRBV6-1	.	TRBD1	TRBJ1-1	CASSRSQGAWTEAFF	TGTGCCAGCAGTAGATCGCAGGGGGCTTGGACTGAAGCTTTCTTT
TRBV7-8	.	.	TRBJ1-4	CASSLGSRAALFF	TGTGCCAGCAGCTTAGGTAGCCGGGCAGCCCTGTTTTTT
TRBV7-9	few	.	TRBJ1-5	CASSEKDRNQPQHF	TGTGCCAGCAGCGAGAAGGACCGGAATCAGCCCCAGCATTTT
TRBV29-1	few	.	TRBJ2-3	CSVPARGGTDTQYF	TGCAGCGTGCCCGCGCGGGGAGGCACAGATACGCAGTATTTT
TRBV20-1	many	.	TRBJ2-5	CSADIGAGQETQYF	TGCAGTGCAGATATCGGGGCCGGGCAAGAGACCCAGTACTTC
TRBV28	.	TRBD1	TRBJ2-1	CASSPFRGKLRNEQFF	TGTGCCAGCAGCCCCTTCAGGGGGAAGCTGAGAAATGAGCAGTTCTTC
TRBV20-1	few	TRBD2	TRBJ2-1	CSARSGGLDEQFF	TGCAGTGCTAGGAGCGGGGGGCTGGATGAGCAGTTCTTC
TRBV4-3	few	.	TRBJ2-1	CASSLGASGSYNEQFF	TGCGCCAGCAGCCTCGGAGCATCCGGCTCCTACAATGAGCAGTTCTTC
TRBV6-1	.	TRBD1	TRBJ1-5	CASRTGDGQPQHF	TGTGCCAGCAGGACAGGGGACGGTCAGCCCCAGCATTTT
TRBV4-1	few	TRBD2	TRBJ2-7	CASSQVGGGAYEQYF	TGCGCCAGCAGCCAAGTTGGCGGGGGGGCTTACGAGCAGTACTTC
TRBV10-3	.	.	TRBJ2-3	CAANSIRTDTQYF	TGTGCCGCCAACAGCATACGCACAGATACGCAGTATTTT
TRBV29-1	many	.	TRBJ1-1	CSAETGMNTEAFF	TGCAGCGCCGAGACAGGAATGAACACTGAAGCTTTCTTT
TRBV7-2	.	.	TRBJ1-2	CASTPRTVYGYTF	TGTGCCAGCACCCCACGTACCGTCTATGGCTACACCTTC
TRBV7-9	.	TRBD1	TRBJ2-3	CASSPGQGAGSTDTQYF	TGTGCCAGCAGCCCGGGACAGGGGGCTGGAAGCACAGATACGCAGTATTTT
TRBV7-2	few	TRBD2	TRBJ2-1	CASSLVSGGFNEQFF	TGTGCCAGCAGCTTAGTTAGCGGGGGGTTCAATGAGCAGTTCTTC
TRBV5-1	few	TRBD2	TRBJ2-7	CASSLVAGGWYEQYF	TGCGCCAGCAGCTTGGTAGCGGGAGGTTGGTACGAGCAGTACTTC
TRBV20-1	few	.	TRBJ1-2	CSAKELSNYGYTF	TGCAGTGCTAAGGAACTGTCTAACTATGGCTACACCTTC
TRBV20-1	.	.	TRBJ1-2	CSARDAVGNGYTF	TGCAGTGCTAGAGATGCGGTAGGGAATGGCTACACCTTC
TRBV7-9	few	.	TRBJ2-1	CASSLPLGDEQFF	TGTGCCAGCAGCTTACCCCTGGGGGATGAGCAGTTCTTC
TRBV20-1	.	TRBD1	TRBJ1-1	CSAREGQPNTEALF	TGCAGTGCTAGGGAGGGACAGCCGAACACTGAAGCTTTGTTT
TRBV7-9	.	.	TRBJ2-3	CASSSGPATDTQYF	TGTGCCAGCAGCTCAGGCCCAGCCACAGATACGCAGTATTTT
TRBV7-2	few	.	TRBJ2-7	CASSPVGVGSYEQYF	TGTGCCAGCAGCCCGGTCGGGGTCGGGTCTTACGAGCAGTACTTC
TRBV11-2	few	TRBD2	TRBJ2-7	CASSRTGTSGGSSYEQYF	TGTGCCAGCAGCCGTACCGGGACTAGCGGGGGATCCTCCTACGAGCAGTACTTC
TRBV7-8	.	.	TRBJ1-1	CASSRGERITEAFF	TGTGCCAGCAGTCGGGGGGAGCGCATCACTGAAGCTTTCTTT
TRBV12-3/TRBV12-4	many	TRBD1	TRBJ1-1	CASRGQGEAEAFF	TGTGCCAGCAGAGGACAGGGGGAGGCTGAAGCTTTCTTT
TRBV7-9	.	TRBD1	TRBJ2-7	CASSMWTGASYEQYF	TGTGCCAGCAGCATGTGGACAGGTGCGTCCTACGAGCAGTACTTC
TRBV12-3/TRBV12-4	.	TRBD2	TRBJ2-5	CASSVRGGSFKETQYF	TGTGCCAGCAGTGTACGCGGGGGGTCTTTTAAAGAGACCCAGTACTTC